This TCR beta chain originates from a study of regulatory T cells in long-lasting Graves disease. Study-wide background: Graves' patients diagnosed newly had used antithyroid drugs under 3 months.

Findings of the study overall: For persistent Graves' patients, TCR diversity was lower than for newly diagnosed ones.

CDR3 length: 13 amino acids. Germline V gene data show CDR1 as DFQATT and CDR2 as SNEGSKA (reference sequence). V lost 6 bases and J lost 9; bases outside the gene matches: 10. Concerning this clonotype: Its antigen remains unknown.

As for time point: newly diagnosed GD, antithyroid drugs for less than 3 months. RNA extracted from PBMCs served as the sequencing template. CDR3 regions were amplified by Arm-PCR using iRepertoire HTBI primers to build TCR beta libraries. A single record per CDR3 protein comes from TCRdb applying MiXCR to the multiplex PCR reads. Of about 200,000 distinct CDR3 sequences in the sample, approximately 18% are singletons; the top ten hold roughly 10%. The same data also went into a second study, on T cells in Graves' hyperthyroidism and ophthalmopathy. That source notes: Most thyroid-expanded clonotypes above 0.001 were also found in blood. It was a median about 7.1 months before onset that the model predicted ophthalmopathy.

Sequencing was performed on peripheral blood mononuclear cells (PBMCs), taken at new diagnosis, from a patient treated with antithyroid drugs. This sequence joins TRBV20-1 and TRBJ1-1; 10 bases are a match to TRBD1. The origin of this receptor is a woman in her twenties or thirties with Graves disease. CDR3 DNA sequence: TGCAGTGCCCCGCCGGGACAGGGGAAGAAAGCTTTCTTT. Its protein is CSAPPGQGKKAFF.